These 9 T cell receptor beta chains were sequenced from one sample in a study of neurological immune-mediated disorders. TCRdb used MiXCR to reprocess the 5' RACE reads, holding one entry per CDR3 protein. Among 25,000 to 30,000 distinct CDR3 sequences, under 7% were seen once, and the ten largest hold about 9%. The material sequenced was PBMCs. The source of these receptors is a woman in her forties or fifties in good health.

At least ten counts were recorded for this clonotype. The chain has TRBV6-5 and TRBJ1-2; D possibly corresponds to TRBD1 (5 bases). Germline V CDR1 and CDR2: MNHEY, SVGAGI. The CDR3 extends over 15 amino acids. The V end was cut by 5 bases, the J end by 2 bases, with 15 bases between. The CDR3 coding sequence is TGTGCCAGCAGTCCAAGGTCGGGGGGGAACTATGGCTACACCTTC. Its protein product is CASSPRSGGNYGYTF.

This clonotype was seen a handful of times. This may come from a read error, since a much larger clone is one base off. The V gene is TRBV19, the J gene TRBJ1-5; D perhaps matches TRBD1 (5 bases). Looked up from germline, CDR1 is LNHDA and CDR2 is SQIVND (reference sequence). This CDR3 has 15 amino acids. Trimming cost V 7 bases and J 0 bases, with 13 bases left between them. CDR3 residues: CASNQDMTSNQPQHF. In DNA form, the CDR3 reads TGTGCCAGTAACCAGGACATGACTAGCAATCAGCCCCAGCATTTT.

This clonotype was seen ten or more times. The chain combines TRBV5-5 with TRBJ2-2, with D perhaps given as TRBD1 or TRBD2 (5 bases each). Trimming removed 0 bases from V and 6 bases from J, with 15 bases in between. Germline V gene sequence: CDR1 SGHKS, CDR2 YYEKEE (reference sequence). The CDR3 is 16 residues long. The CDR3 loop is CASSLAGTPHAGELFF. DNA of the CDR3: TGTGCCAGCAGCTTGGCAGGGACCCCCCACGCCGGGGAGCTGTTTTTT.

In its sample, this clonotype was seen many times. The genes are TRBV27 and TRBJ1-6, with a possible D match to TRBD1 (6 bases). Germline V gives CDR1 MNHEY, CDR2 SMNVEV (reference sequence). V was trimmed by 5 bases and J by 11 bases, leaving 19 bases between them. The CDR3 loop spans 15 amino acids. This CDR3 reads CASSITGRLGTPLHF. Written as DNA, the CDR3 is TGTGCCAGCAGTATAACAGGGCGGCTAGGGACACCCCTCCACTTT.

There are many counts of this clonotype. The CDR3 reads CASSKPGTGNNEQFF. CDR3 bases: TGTGCCAGCAGCAAACCCGGGACAGGGAACAATGAGCAGTTCTTC. This chain joins TRBV6-6 and TRBJ2-1, with TRBD1 matching over 9 bases. Germline V gene data show CDR1 as MNHNY and CDR2 as SVGAGI (reference sequence). This CDR3 region has 15 residues. The V gene end was trimmed by 6 bases and the J gene end by 5 bases; junction bases not matched to a gene: 8.

This clonotype was seen ten or more times. V gene TRBV5-1 combines with J gene TRBJ1-1; unclear D gene. Germline CDR1 SGHRS, CDR2 YFSETQ. CDR3 length: 13 residues. The V end lost 4 bases, the J end lost 4 bases, and 11 bases lay between the germline ends. The CDR3 is CASSRTPPTEAFF. In DNA form, the CDR3 reads TGCGCCAGCAGCCGCACCCCCCCCACTGAAGCTTTCTTT.

This clonotype was picked up many times. The V and J genes are TRBV25-1 and TRBJ1-1; maybe TRBD1 (6 bases). The CDR3 contains 16 residues. Germline V lookup: CDR1 MGHDK, CDR2 SYGVNS. The V end was cut by 5 bases, the J end by 1 base, with 17 bases between. CDR3 protein: CASSHSVTGRNTEAFF. The CDR3 nucleotides read TGTGCCAGCAGTCATTCCGTTACAGGGAGGAACACTGAAGCTTTCTTT.

Many counts were recorded for this clonotype. V and J are TRBV20-1 and TRBJ1-1; TRBD1 agrees at 9 bases. The V segment lost 6 bases and the J segment 4 bases; nucleotides outside the gene matches: 6. This CDR3 is 13 amino acids long. Germline values: CDR1 DFQATT, CDR2 SNEGSKA (reference sequence). The CDR3 spells CSARDRDSTEAFF. The CDR3 bases are TGCAGTGCCCGGGACAGGGATAGCACTGAAGCTTTCTTT.

Many counts were recorded for this clonotype. This rearrangement joins TRBV7-3 to TRBJ2-6, with a weak D call TRBD2 (6 bases). Germline assignment: CDR1 SGHTA and CDR2 FQGTGA. Trimming stripped 5 bases from V and 2 bases from J, with 13 bases between. This CDR3 has 16 amino acids. The CDR3 sequence: CASSPRGTAGANVLTF. In DNA, the CDR3 is TGTGCCAGCAGCCCCCGGGGGACCGCTGGGGCCAACGTCCTGACTTTC.